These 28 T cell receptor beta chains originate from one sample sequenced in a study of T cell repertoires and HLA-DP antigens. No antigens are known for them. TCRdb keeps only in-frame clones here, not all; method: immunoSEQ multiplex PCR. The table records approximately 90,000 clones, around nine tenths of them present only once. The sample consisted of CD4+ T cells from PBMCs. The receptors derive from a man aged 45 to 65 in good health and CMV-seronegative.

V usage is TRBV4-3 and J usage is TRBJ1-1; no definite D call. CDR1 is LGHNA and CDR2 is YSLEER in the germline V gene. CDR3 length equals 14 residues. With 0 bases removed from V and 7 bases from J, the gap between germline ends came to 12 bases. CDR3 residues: CASSQDYSGSEAFF. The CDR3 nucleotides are TGCGCCAGCAGCCAAGATTATAGCGGCAGTGAAGCTTTCTTT.

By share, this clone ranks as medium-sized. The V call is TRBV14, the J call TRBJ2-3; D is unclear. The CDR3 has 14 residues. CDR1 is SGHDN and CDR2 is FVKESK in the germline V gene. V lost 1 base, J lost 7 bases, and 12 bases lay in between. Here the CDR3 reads CASSQAAADHTQYF. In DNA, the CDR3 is TGTGCCAGCAGCCAAGCGGCGGCAGATCATACGCAGTATTTT.

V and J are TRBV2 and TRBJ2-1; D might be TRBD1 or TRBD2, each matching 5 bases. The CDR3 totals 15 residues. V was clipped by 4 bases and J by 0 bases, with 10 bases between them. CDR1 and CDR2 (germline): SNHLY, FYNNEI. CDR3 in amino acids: CASSGSGPSYNEQFF. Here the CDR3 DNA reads TGTGCCAGCAGTGGTTCGGGACCCTCCTACAATGAGCAGTTCTTC.

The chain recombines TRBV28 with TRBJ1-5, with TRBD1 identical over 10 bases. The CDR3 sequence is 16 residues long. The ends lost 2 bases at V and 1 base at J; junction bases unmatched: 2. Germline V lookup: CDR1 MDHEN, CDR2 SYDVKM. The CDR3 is CASSLGQGGSNQPQHF. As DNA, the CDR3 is TGTGCCAGCAGTTTAGGACAGGGGGGGAGCAATCAGCCCCAGCATTTT.

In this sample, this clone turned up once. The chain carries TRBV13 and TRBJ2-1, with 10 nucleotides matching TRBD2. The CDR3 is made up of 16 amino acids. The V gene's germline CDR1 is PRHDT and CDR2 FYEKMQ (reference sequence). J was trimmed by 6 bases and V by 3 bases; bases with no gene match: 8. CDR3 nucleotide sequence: TGTGCCAGCAGCTTGGTTGGGCTAGCGGGAGTCAATGAGCAGTTCTTC. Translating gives CASSLVGLAGVNEQFF.

For the CDR3, the DNA is TGTGCCAGCAGCGTTACCCAGGGCAATCAGCCCCAGCATTTT. It is translated as CASSVTQGNQPQHF. The chain joins TRBV2 to TRBJ1-5; D call uncertain. The germline V and J ends were trimmed by 6 bases and 2 bases, with 11 bases remaining between them. The CDR3 runs to 14 residues. CDR1 is SNHLY and CDR2 is FYNNEI in the germline V gene.

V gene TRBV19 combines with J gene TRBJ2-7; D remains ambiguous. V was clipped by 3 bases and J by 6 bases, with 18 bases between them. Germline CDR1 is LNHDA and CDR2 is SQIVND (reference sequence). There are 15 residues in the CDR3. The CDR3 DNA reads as TGTGCCAGTAGTATTATCCCAGGCAGGTTCAGCGAGCAGTACTTC. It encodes CASSIIPGRFSEQYF.

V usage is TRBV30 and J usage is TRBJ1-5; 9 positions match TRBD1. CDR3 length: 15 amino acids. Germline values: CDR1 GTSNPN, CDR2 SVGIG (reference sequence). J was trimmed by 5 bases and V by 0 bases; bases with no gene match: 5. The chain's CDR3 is CAWSVQDRGYQPQHF. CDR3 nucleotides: TGTGCCTGGAGTGTACAGGACAGGGGCTATCAGCCCCAGCATTTT.

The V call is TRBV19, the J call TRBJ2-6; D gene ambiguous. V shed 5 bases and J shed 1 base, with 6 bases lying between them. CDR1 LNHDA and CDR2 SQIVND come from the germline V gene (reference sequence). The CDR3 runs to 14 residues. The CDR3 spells CASSFVSGANVLTF. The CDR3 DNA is TGTGCCAGTAGTTTCGTGTCTGGGGCCAACGTCCTGACTTTC. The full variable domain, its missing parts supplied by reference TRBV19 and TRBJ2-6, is DGGITQSPKYLFRKEGQNVTLSCEQNLNHDAMYWYRQDPGQGLRLIYYSQIVNDFQKGDIAEGYSVSREKKESFPLTVTSAQKNPTAFYLCASSFVSGANVLTFGAGSRLTVL.

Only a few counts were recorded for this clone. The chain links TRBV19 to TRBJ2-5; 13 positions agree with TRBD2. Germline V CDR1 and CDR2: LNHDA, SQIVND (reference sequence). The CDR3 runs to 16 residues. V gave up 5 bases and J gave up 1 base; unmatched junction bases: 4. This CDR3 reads CASSLWTSGGQETQYF. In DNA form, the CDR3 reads TGTGCCAGTAGTTTATGGACTAGCGGGGGCCAAGAGACCCAGTACTTC.

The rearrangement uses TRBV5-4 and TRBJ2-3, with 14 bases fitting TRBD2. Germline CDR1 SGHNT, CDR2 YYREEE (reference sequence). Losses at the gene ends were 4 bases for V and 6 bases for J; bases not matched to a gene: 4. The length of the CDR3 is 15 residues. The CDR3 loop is CASSLTSGRADTQYF. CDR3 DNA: TGTGCCAGCAGCCTGACTAGCGGGAGGGCGGATACGCAGTATTTT.

In DNA form, the CDR3 reads TGTGCCTGGGGGGTAGGGGGCAGCACAGATACGCAGTATTTT. The encoded protein is CAWGVGGSTDTQYF. The chain recombines TRBV30 with TRBJ2-3, with 7 bases lining up with TRBD1. The CDR3 length is 14 residues. The V and J ends lost 5 bases and 0 bases, in that order; junction bases with no gene match: 5. Per germline, CDR1 GTSNPN and CDR2 SVGIG (reference sequence).

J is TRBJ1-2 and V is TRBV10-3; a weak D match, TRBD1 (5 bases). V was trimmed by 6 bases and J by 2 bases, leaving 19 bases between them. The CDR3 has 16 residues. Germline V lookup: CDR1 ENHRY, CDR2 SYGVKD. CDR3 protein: CAISGGMRLQNYGYTF. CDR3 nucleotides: TGTGCCATCAGCGGGGGGATGAGGCTCCAAAACTATGGCTACACCTTC.

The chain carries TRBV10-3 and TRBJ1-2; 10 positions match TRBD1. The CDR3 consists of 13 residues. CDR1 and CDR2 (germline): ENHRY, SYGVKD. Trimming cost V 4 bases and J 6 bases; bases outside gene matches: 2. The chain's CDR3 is CAISGQGADGYTF. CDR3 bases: TGTGCCATCAGTGGACAGGGGGCGGATGGCTACACCTTC.

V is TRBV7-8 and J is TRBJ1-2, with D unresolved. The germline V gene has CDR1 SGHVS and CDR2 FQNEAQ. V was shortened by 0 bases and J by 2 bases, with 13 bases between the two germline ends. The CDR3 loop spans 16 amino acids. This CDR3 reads CASSLAGNRSNYGYTF. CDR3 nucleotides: TGTGCCAGCAGCTTAGCAGGTAATCGATCGAACTATGGCTACACCTTC. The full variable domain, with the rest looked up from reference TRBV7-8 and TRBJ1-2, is GAGVSQSPRYKVAKRGQDVALRCDPISGHVSLFWYQQALGQGPEFLTYFQNEAQLDKSGLPSDRFFAERPEGSVSTLKIQRTQQEDSAVYLCASSLAGNRSNYGYTFGSGTRLTVV.

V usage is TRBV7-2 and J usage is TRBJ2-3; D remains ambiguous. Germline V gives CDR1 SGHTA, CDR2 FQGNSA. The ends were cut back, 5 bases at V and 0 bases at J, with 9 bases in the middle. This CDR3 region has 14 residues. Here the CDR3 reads CASSALESTDTQYF. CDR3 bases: TGTGCCAGCAGCGCTCTAGAAAGCACAGATACGCAGTATTTT.

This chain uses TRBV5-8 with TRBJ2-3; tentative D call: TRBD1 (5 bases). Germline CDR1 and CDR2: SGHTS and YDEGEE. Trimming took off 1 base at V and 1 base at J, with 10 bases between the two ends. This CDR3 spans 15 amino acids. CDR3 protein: CASSLLGVGTDTQYF. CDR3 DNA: TGTGCCAGCAGCTTGTTAGGGGTGGGCACAGATACGCAGTATTTT.

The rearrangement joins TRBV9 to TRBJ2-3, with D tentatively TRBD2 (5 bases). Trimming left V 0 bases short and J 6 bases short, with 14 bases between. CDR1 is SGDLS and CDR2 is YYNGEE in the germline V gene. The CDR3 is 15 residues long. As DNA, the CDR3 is TGTGCCAGCAGCGTAGCAGAGGGCACCTGGGATACGCAGTATTTT. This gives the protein CASSVAEGTWDTQYF.

The CDR3 nucleotides read TGTGCCAGCAGCTTGGAAGGAGGTTCGGGTTCACCCCTCCACTTT. Protein sequence: CASSLEGGSGSPLHF. The rearrangement links TRBV5-4 to TRBJ1-6; D gene ambiguous. CDR1 and CDR2 from the germline V gene are SGHNT and YYREEE (reference sequence). The CDR3 consists of 15 residues. V lost 0 bases, J lost 9 bases, and 13 bases lay in between.

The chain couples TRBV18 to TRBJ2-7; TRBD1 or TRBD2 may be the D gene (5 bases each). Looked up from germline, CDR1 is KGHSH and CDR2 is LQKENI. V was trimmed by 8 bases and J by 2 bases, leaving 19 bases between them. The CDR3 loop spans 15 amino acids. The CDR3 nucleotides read TGTGCCAGCACGCCTGCCGGGACCGGAACCTACGAGCAGTACTTC. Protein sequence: CASTPAGTGTYEQYF.

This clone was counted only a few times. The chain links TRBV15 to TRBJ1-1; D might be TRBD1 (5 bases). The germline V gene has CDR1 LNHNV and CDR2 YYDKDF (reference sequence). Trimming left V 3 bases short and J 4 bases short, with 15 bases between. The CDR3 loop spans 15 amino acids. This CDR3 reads CATSRGGIRSTEAFF. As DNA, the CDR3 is TGTGCCACCAGCAGGGGGGGGATCCGCAGCACTGAAGCTTTCTTT.

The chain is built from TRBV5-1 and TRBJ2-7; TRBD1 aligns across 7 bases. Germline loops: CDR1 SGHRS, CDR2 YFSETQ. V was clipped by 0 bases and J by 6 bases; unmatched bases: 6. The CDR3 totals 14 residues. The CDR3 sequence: CASSLDRDRSEQYF. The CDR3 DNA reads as TGCGCCAGCAGCTTGGATCGGGACAGAAGCGAGCAGTACTTC.

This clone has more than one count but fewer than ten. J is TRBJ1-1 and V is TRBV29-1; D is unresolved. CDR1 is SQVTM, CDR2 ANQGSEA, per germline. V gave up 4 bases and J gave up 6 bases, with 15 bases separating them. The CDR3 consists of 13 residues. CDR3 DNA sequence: TGCAGCGTTGCGAGGGAATTAGACCCTGAAGCTTTCTTT. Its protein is CSVARELDPEAFF. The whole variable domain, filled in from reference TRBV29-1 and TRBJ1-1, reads SAVISQKPSRDICQRGTSLTIQCQVDSQVTMMFWYRQQPGQSLTLIATANQGSEATYESGFVIDKFPISRPNLTFSTLTVSNMSPEDSSIYLCSVARELDPEAFFGQGTRLTVV.

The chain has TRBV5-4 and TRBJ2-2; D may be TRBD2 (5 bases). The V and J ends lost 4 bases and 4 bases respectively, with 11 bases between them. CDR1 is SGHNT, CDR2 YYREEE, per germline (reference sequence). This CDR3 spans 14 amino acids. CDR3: CASSRGLSTGELFF. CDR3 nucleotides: TGTGCCAGCAGCCGCGGACTGAGCACCGGGGAGCTGTTTTTT.

Here the CDR3 DNA reads TGTGCCAGCAGCCCGGGAGCAACTAATGAAAAACTGTTTTTT. This gives the protein CASSPGATNEKLFF. The chain uses TRBV25-1 and TRBJ1-4; no reliable D call. Germline CDR1 MGHDK, CDR2 SYGVNS. CDR3 length equals 14 residues. The V end lost 6 bases, the J end lost 0 bases, and 8 bases lay between the germline ends.

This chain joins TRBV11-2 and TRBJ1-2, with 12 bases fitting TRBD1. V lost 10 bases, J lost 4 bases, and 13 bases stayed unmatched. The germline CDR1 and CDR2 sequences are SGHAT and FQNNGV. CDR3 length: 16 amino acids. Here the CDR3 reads CATRAGTGGFPYGYTF. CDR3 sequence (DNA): TGTGCCACCCGAGCCGGGACAGGGGGCTTCCCCTATGGCTACACCTTC. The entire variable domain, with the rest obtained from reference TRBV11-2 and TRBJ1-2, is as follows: EAGVAQSPRYKIIEKRQSVAFWCNPISGHATLYWYQQILGQGPKLLIQFQNNGVVDDSQLPKDRFSAERLKGVDSTLKIQPAKLEDSAVYLCATRAGTGGFPYGYTFGSGTRLTVV.

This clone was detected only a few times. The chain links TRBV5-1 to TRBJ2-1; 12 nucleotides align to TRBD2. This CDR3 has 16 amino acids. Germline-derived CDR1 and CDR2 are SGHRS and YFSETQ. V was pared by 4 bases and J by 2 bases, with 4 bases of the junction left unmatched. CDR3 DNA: TGCGCCAGCAGCGCCGCTAGCGGGGGGGCCTACAATGAGCAGTTCTTC. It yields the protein CASSAASGGAYNEQFF.

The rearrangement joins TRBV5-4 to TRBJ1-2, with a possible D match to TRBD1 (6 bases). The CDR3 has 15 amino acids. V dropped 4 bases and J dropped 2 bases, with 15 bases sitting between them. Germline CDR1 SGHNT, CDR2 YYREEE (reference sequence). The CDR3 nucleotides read TGTGCCAGCAGCCCCCCGGGGGCTTCGAACTATGGCTACACCTTC. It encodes CASSPPGASNYGYTF. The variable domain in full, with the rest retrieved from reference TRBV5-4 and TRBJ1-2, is ETGVTQSPTHLIKTRGQQVTLRCSSQSGHNTVSWYQQALGQGPQFIFQYYREEENGRGNFPPRFSGLQFPNYSSELNVNALELDDSALYLCASSPPGASNYGYTFGSGTRLTVV.